What follows are 24 T cell receptor beta chains derived from one specimen sequenced in a study of blood T cell repertoires in COVID-19. Clones were read by immunoSEQ multiplex PCR, and TCRdb kept only the in-frame ones, dropping some. The sample has about 170,000 clones; about 80% are singletons. The sequenced sample consisted of peripheral blood. The source of these receptors is a woman between 65 and 79 years old with acute or convalescent COVID-19.

The chain joins TRBV6-1 to TRBJ2-3; maybe TRBD1 (5 bases). This CDR3 region has 15 residues. The V and J ends lost 2 bases and 0 bases respectively, with 9 bases between them. The V gene's germline CDR1 is MNHNS and CDR2 SASEGT. CDR3 sequence reads: CASSEQGPSTDTQYF. For the CDR3, the DNA is TGTGCCAGCAGTGAACAGGGCCCAAGCACAGATACGCAGTATTTT.

The chain employs TRBV7-6 and TRBJ2-3; tentative D call: TRBD1 (6 bases). The V end was cut by 5 bases, the J end by 6 bases, with 12 bases between. CDR3 length: 13 amino acids. The germline gives CDR1 SGHVS, CDR2 FNYEAQ. The CDR3 bases are TGTGCCAGCAGCCCCAGGGGTGCGGATACGCAGTATTTT. It specifies CASSPRGADTQYF.

Regarding this clone: Other DNA variants within this sample encode the same CDR3. As DNA, the CDR3 is TGTGCCAGCAGCTCGTCCGGGACAGCTCACTCCTACGAGCAGTACTTC. Its translation: CASSSSGTAHSYEQYF. The J gene is TRBJ2-7, the V gene TRBV5-6, with 7 bases that match TRBD1. The CDR3 loop spans 16 amino acids. Germline V gene lookup returns CDR1 SGHDT and CDR2 YYEEEE. With 3 bases clipped from V and 0 bases from J, the junction kept 9 bases outside the gene matches.

This clone came up a few times. CDR3 region: CASSLMKGAIGELFF. CDR3 sequence (DNA): TGTGCCAGCAGTTTGATGAAGGGGGCGATCGGGGAGCTGTTTTTT. The chain is built from TRBV27 and TRBJ2-2; 7 bases map to TRBD1. This CDR3 spans 15 amino acids. In germline, CDR1 is MNHEY, CDR2 SMNVEV (reference sequence). The J segment lost 7 bases and the V segment lost 3 bases, leaving 8 bases of the junction unmatched.

The V call is TRBV7-2, the J call TRBJ1-5, with TRBD1 identical over 8 bases. Germline CDR1 SGHTA, CDR2 FQGNSA. Trimming removed 5 bases from V and 5 bases from J; junction bases left unmatched: 5. The CDR3 is 14 residues long. CDR3 sequence: CASSTPTGDQPQHF. DNA for the CDR3: TGTGCCAGCAGCACCCCGACAGGGGATCAGCCCCAGCATTTT.

This clone was counted only a few times. This sequence joins TRBV5-1 and TRBJ1-1; D possibly corresponds to TRBD1 (6 bases). Between the trimmed V and J ends, which lost 4 bases and 6 bases, there was a span of 16 bases. The CDR3 is 14 amino acids. Germline values: CDR1 SGHRS, CDR2 YFSETQ. CDR3 amino acids: CASSPGGAHSEAFF. CDR3 DNA: TGCGCCAGCAGCCCCGGGGGGGCGCACTCTGAAGCTTTCTTT.

The CDR3 bases are TGCGCCAGCAGTGGACAGGGGAACACTGAAGCTTTCTTT. This encodes CASSGQGNTEAFF. The rearrangement uses TRBV10-2 and TRBJ1-1; 7 bases line up with TRBD1. There are 13 residues in the CDR3. Germline V CDR1 and CDR2: WSHSY, SAAADI. Trimming cost V 4 bases and J 1 base; bases outside gene matches: 0.

The J gene is TRBJ2-3, the V gene TRBV6-1, with D possibly being TRBD2 (6 bases). This CDR3 is built from 13 residues. Germline V gene lookup returns CDR1 MNHNS and CDR2 SASEGT. V was trimmed by 3 bases and J by 8 bases, leaving 12 bases between them. CDR3 bases: TGTGCCAGCAGTGATACTCGACTAGGTACGCAGTATTTT. Translation: CASSDTRLGTQYF.

This clone was detected once. The genes are TRBV4-1 and TRBJ1-4; D remains unclear. The CDR3 loop spans 13 amino acids. Germline values: CDR1 MGHRA, CDR2 YSYEKL. Trimming cost V 3 bases and J 8 bases, with 10 bases left between them. The CDR3 DNA sequence: TGCGCCAGCAGCCACACCTCGGAGGAAAAACTGTTTTTT. Translating gives CASSHTSEEKLFF.

This clone was seen a handful of times. The chain combines TRBV7-9 with TRBJ2-7; 8 bases are a match to TRBD1. Looked up from germline, CDR1 is SEHNR and CDR2 is FQNEAQ (reference sequence). V was clipped by 5 bases and J by 3 bases; unmatched bases: 6. The CDR3 runs to 14 residues. The CDR3 here is CASSRTGTGYEQYF. CDR3 sequence (DNA): TGTGCCAGCAGCAGAACAGGGACAGGCTACGAGCAGTACTTC.

The chain carries TRBV19 and TRBJ1-2, with 7 nucleotides matching TRBD1. The length of the CDR3 is 16 residues. V trimming: 6 bases; J trimming: 4 bases; junction bases outside the gene matches: 14. Per germline, CDR1 LNHDA and CDR2 SQIVND (reference sequence). Here the CDR3 DNA reads TGTGCCAGTAGCCGAACCCTCGGGACAGCTGTCTATGGCTACACCTTC. It codes for CASSRTLGTAVYGYTF.

The chain carries TRBV4-3 and TRBJ2-1; 11 nucleotides line up with TRBD2. CDR1 is LGHNA, CDR2 YSLEER, per germline. The CDR3 contains 17 residues. V trimming: 0 bases; J trimming: 7 bases; junction bases outside the gene matches: 8. In DNA form, the CDR3 reads TGCGCCAGCAGCCAAGATATCTCTAGCGGGGGGTGGAATGAGCAGTTCTTC. It is translated as CASSQDISSGGWNEQFF.

The rearrangement links TRBV30 to TRBJ1-4; maybe TRBD1 (5 bases). This CDR3 has 14 residues. Trimming shortened V by 2 bases and J by 5 bases, and 12 bases separated the two germline ends. The germline V gene encodes CDR1 GTSNPN and CDR2 SVGIG (reference sequence). The CDR3 sequence: CAWSFGGTNEKLFF. The CDR3 nucleotides read TGTGCCTGGAGTTTCGGGGGTACCAATGAAAAACTGTTTTTT. The full variable domain, with the rest looked up from reference TRBV30 and TRBJ1-4, is SQTIHQWPATLVQPVGSPLSLECTVEGTSNPNLYWYRQAAGRGLQLLFYSVGIGQISSEVPQNLSASRPQDRQFILSSKKLLLSDSGFYLCAWSFGGTNEKLFFGSGTQLSVL.

This chain uses TRBV29-1 with TRBJ2-1; D is ambiguous. V lost 5 bases to trimming and J lost 3 bases, with 8 bases between them. Germline V lookup: CDR1 SQVTM, CDR2 ANQGSEA. The CDR3 covers 12 residues. The CDR3 here is CSVRSNYNEQFF. The CDR3 bases are TGCAGCGTTAGGAGCAACTACAATGAGCAGTTCTTC.

The gene calls are TRBV6-1 and TRBJ2-7; 7 nucleotides agree with TRBD1. V lost 6 bases and J lost 4; bases outside the gene matches: 12. The CDR3 loop spans 15 amino acids. Germline V gene data show CDR1 as MNHNS and CDR2 as SASEGT. In nucleotides, the CDR3 is TGTGCCAGCAGGGTGCCGGGACAGCCGTTTTACGAGCAGTACTTC. Protein: CASRVPGQPFYEQYF.

The genes are TRBV19 and TRBJ2-3; 7 bases are shared with TRBD2. Germline V gives CDR1 LNHDA, CDR2 SQIVND (reference sequence). With V trimmed by 6 bases and J by 3 bases, 9 bases remained unmatched. The CDR3 is made up of 15 amino acids. The CDR3 spells CASSPRLAGTDTQYF. CDR3 nucleotide sequence: TGTGCCAGTAGCCCCAGACTAGCCGGAACAGATACGCAGTATTTT.

The DNA of the CDR3 is TGTGCCAGCATCTTACCGACAGGGAAGGATGCCGGGGAGCTGTTTTTT. It specifies CASILPTGKDAGELFF. The V and J genes are TRBV27 and TRBJ2-2; TRBD1 agrees at 7 bases. Germline V gives CDR1 MNHEY, CDR2 SMNVEV (reference sequence). The trim removed 7 bases at V and 6 bases at J, leaving 14 bases unmatched. The CDR3 is 16 amino acids.

V and J are TRBV6-2 or TRBV6-3 and TRBJ2-3; TRBD2 agrees at 11 bases. The CDR3 runs to 14 residues. V trimming: 4 bases; J trimming: 5 bases; junction bases outside the gene matches: 2. Germline V gene sequence: CDR1 MNHEY, CDR2 SVGEGT. The CDR3: CASSFGLAGDTQYF. The CDR3 nucleotides are TGTGCCAGCAGTTTTGGACTAGCGGGAGATACGCAGTATTTT.

This sequence joins TRBV28 and TRBJ1-5, with D maybe TRBD1 (5 bases). Looked up from germline, CDR1 is MDHEN and CDR2 is SYDVKM. The CDR3 has 14 amino acids. Trimming removed 6 bases from V and 6 bases from J, with 15 bases in between. CDR3 DNA: TGTGCCAGCAGGCCTTCAGGGTCGGGTCAGCCCCAGCATTTT. Translation: CASRPSGSGQPQHF.

The chain employs TRBV12-5 and TRBJ2-2; 10 nucleotides match TRBD2. CDR1 LGHNT and CDR2 FRNRAP come from the germline V gene. The CDR3 covers 16 residues. Trimming at V came to 7 bases and at J to 4 bases, leaving 9 bases not matched to a gene. CDR3 nucleotides: TGTGCTAGTGATGTCAGCGGGAGGGCCGCCACCGGGGAGCTGTTTTTT. Translation: CASDVSGRAATGELFF.

The J gene is TRBJ1-6, the V gene TRBV28; 12 positions match TRBD1. The CDR3 extends over 15 amino acids. With V trimmed by 3 bases and J by 12 bases, 6 bases remained unmatched. In germline, CDR1 is MDHEN, CDR2 SYDVKM. CDR3 protein: CASSFPGTGGRPLHF. The CDR3 nucleotides read TGTGCCAGCAGTTTCCCCGGGACAGGGGGCAGACCCCTCCACTTT.

The chain recombines TRBV6-6 with TRBJ2-7; D remains ambiguous. Trimming removed 0 bases from V and 0 bases from J, with 9 bases in between. CDR3 size: 15 residues. Germline CDR1 and CDR2: MNHNY and SVGAGI (reference sequence). The CDR3 coding sequence is TGTGCCAGCAGTTACTCGTATCCAGACTCCTACGAGCAGTACTTC. Protein product: CASSYSYPDSYEQYF.

In nucleotides, the CDR3 is TGTGCCATCAGGGAGACAGGGGGCAGGAATGAGCAGTTCTTC. This encodes CAIRETGGRNEQFF. This sequence joins TRBV10-3 and TRBJ2-1, with 10 nucleotides matching TRBD1. The CDR3 extends over 14 amino acids. V trimming: 6 bases; J trimming: 7 bases; junction bases outside the gene matches: 6. Germline-derived CDR1 and CDR2 are ENHRY and SYGVKD.

The V and J genes are TRBV19 and TRBJ1-2; no clear D. The V end was cut by 3 bases, the J end by 2 bases, with 13 bases between. CDR1 LNHDA and CDR2 SQIVND come from the germline V gene (reference sequence). The CDR3 runs 15 residues. The CDR3 DNA sequence: TGTGCCAGTAGTATTCCCGGGGTCAGGAACTATGGCTACACCTTC. Encoded protein: CASSIPGVRNYGYTF.